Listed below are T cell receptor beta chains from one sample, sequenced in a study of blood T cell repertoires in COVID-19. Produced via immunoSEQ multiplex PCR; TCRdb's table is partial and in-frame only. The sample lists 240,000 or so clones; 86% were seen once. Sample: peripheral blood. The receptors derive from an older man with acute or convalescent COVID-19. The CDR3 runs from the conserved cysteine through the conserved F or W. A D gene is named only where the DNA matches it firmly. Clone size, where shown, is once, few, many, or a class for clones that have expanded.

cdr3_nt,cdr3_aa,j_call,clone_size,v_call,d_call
TGTGCCAGCAGTCTCCAGGGGGATCGAAACACCATATATTTT,CASSLQGDRNTIYF,TRBJ1-3,.,TRBV27,TRBD1
TGCGCCAGCAGCTCGGACAGGGGACGGAGCTACACCTTC,CASSSDRGRSYTF,TRBJ1-2,.,TRBV5-1,TRBD1
TGTGCCAGCAGTTCTACGCCCAACACTGAAGCTTTCTTT,CASSSTPNTEAFF,TRBJ1-1,.,TRBV28,.
TGTGCCAGCATCCGAGCGGGAATCTCCTACGAGCAGTACTTC,CASIRAGISYEQYF,TRBJ2-7,few,TRBV28,TRBD2
TGTGCCAGTAGTATAGATCAGACAGTCGGGGCTTTCTTT,CASSIDQTVGAFF,TRBJ1-1,.,TRBV19,.
TGTGCCAGCTCACCCGGGACAGATGACTTGGGCACTGAAGCTTTCTTT,CASSPGTDDLGTEAFF,TRBJ1-1,.,TRBV18,TRBD1
TGCGCCAGCAGCCACCTTATTGGACAGGGGGGAGAGACCCAGTACTTC,CASSHLIGQGGETQYF,TRBJ2-5,.,TRBV4-1,TRBD1
TGTGCCATCAAGGGGGGGCGATTATTCAATGAGCAGTTCTTC,CAIKGGRLFNEQFF,TRBJ2-1,once,TRBV10-3,.
TGTGCCAGCAGCCGCCAGGGAGAAAAACTGTTTTTT,CASSRQGEKLFF,TRBJ1-4,.,TRBV6-5,.
TGTGCCAGCAGTGCTCTCCAGGGGTCTGGCTACACCTTC,CASSALQGSGYTF,TRBJ1-2,.,TRBV25-1,.
TGTGCCAGCAGTGAAGCCCGGGACAGGGGATGGGGCTACACCTTC,CASSEARDRGWGYTF,TRBJ1-2,once,TRBV2,TRBD1
TGTGCCACCAGTGACCCACGGGGGGGTGAGCAGTTCTTC,CATSDPRGGEQFF,TRBJ2-1,.,TRBV24-1,TRBD2
TGTGCCAGCAGCCACCCCCCGCGTTCTTCGAGCTCCTACAATGAGCAGTTCTTC,CASSHPPRSSSSYNEQFF,TRBJ2-1,once,TRBV5-8,.
TGTGCCAGTAAAGTGCGAGGCAAGGGGAATCAGCCCCAGCATTTT,CASKVRGKGNQPQHF,TRBJ1-5,.,TRBV19,.
TGTGCCAGTAGTCCCGGACAGGGCCGTGGCTACACCTTC,CASSPGQGRGYTF,TRBJ1-2,.,TRBV19,TRBD1
TGTGCCAGCAGCCCTCATCTACTTGCGGACAGGGCGGATACGCAGTATTTT,CASSPHLLADRADTQYF,TRBJ2-3,.,TRBV14,TRBD1
TGTGCCAGCAGCTTAGCGGGGACAGGAGAAAGGGAAAAACTGTTTTTT,CASSLAGTGEREKLFF,TRBJ1-4,.,TRBV7-2,TRBD1
TGTGCCAGCAGCTCTAGAGGAGAGCAGTTCTTC,CASSSRGEQFF,TRBJ2-1,.,TRBV11-3,.
TGTGCCAGCAGAGGGAGACAGGACACCGGGGAGCTGTTTTTT,CASRGRQDTGELFF,TRBJ2-2,.,TRBV5-5,.
TGTGCCAGCTCACCAGGCCGACAGGCCGTTAACTATGGCTACACCTTC,CASSPGRQAVNYGYTF,TRBJ1-2,.,TRBV18,.
TGTGCCAGCAGTTTCAGGGGGCGAGGGGAGCTGTTTTTT,CASSFRGRGELFF,TRBJ2-2,.,TRBV12-3/TRBV12-4,TRBD1
TGTGCCAGCAGCTTAGGGGGAAGGGGCACTGAAGCTTTCTTT,CASSLGGRGTEAFF,TRBJ1-1,.,TRBV13,.
TGCGCCAGCAGCTACGGGGGGGACACTGAAGCTTTCTTT,CASSYGGDTEAFF,TRBJ1-1,.,TRBV5-1,.
TGCGCCAGCAGCTTAATTCAGTACAATGAGCAGTTCTTC,CASSLIQYNEQFF,TRBJ2-1,.,TRBV5-1,.
TGCAGCACCTATCCCGGCTACACCTTC,CSTYPGYTF,TRBJ1-2,few,TRBV29-1,.
TGTGCCAGTAGTATTAGACCAGCGGTAGATACGCAGTATTTT,CASSIRPAVDTQYF,TRBJ2-3,.,TRBV19,.
TGTGCCAGCAGTTTTTTCCTCTTGTCGGGACAGGGTAAGGATAGCAATCAGCCCCAGCATTTT,CASSFFLLSGQGKDSNQPQHF,TRBJ1-5,.,TRBV28,TRBD1
TGTGCCAGCTCACCCAGGGGGACGGGGGAGACCCAGTACTTC,CASSPRGTGETQYF,TRBJ2-5,.,TRBV18,TRBD1
TGTGCCAGCAGCTTTGTTTTAGGTTGGACAGGTGGTAACACTGAAGCTTTCTTT,CASSFVLGWTGGNTEAFF,TRBJ1-1,few,TRBV7-2,TRBD1